The clone carrying this T cell receptor (beta chain) was counted only a few times. What it binds is not known. This sample was taken from a study of T-cell memory formation after mild COVID-19. Study results and limitations: The SARS-CoV-2 specificity of second-wave clones reaching peak at day 37 remained unverified. Pre-infection memory held some responding clones, suggesting pre-existing cross-reactive T cells responded. Researchers report contracting CD4+ clones mostly in CM and EM, with CD8+ clones in EMRA.

Germline CDR1 MNHNS, CDR2 SASEGT. V lost 3 bases and J lost 5, with 8 bases in between. The CDR3 runs 12 residues. Via MiXCR, TCRdb re-called the 5' RACE reads, giving one row per CDR3 protein. The sample shows around 370,000 distinct CDR3 sequences, under 25% of them seen only once. The V gene is TRBV6-1, the J gene TRBJ2-7, with D possibly TRBD1 on 7 matching bases. Specimen: PBMCs or a T cell subset sorted from them (not recorded which). The TCR comes from an adult woman who had mild COVID-19 (a few samples of this study predate the infection). Cell type and time point are not known. CDR3 DNA: TGTGCCAGCAGTGACAGGGGGGACGAGCAGTACTTC. Residues: CASSDRGDEQYF.